A single sample is the source of the 6 T cell receptor beta chains below, sequenced in a study of shared clonotypes between healthy human individuals. Some clones are missing from TCRdb's copy, which holds only in-frame ones; the method was immunoSEQ multiplex PCR. The table has roughly 490,000 clones, 76% seen once; the top ten hold 10% to 15%. Sequenced sample: PBMCs. All receptors come from a woman in her thirties or forties in good health. Some clones in this sample may be carry-over from other donors' samples.

V is TRBV28 and J is TRBJ1-5, with D perhaps TRBD1 (6 bases). CDR1 is MDHEN and CDR2 is SYDVKM in the germline V gene. This CDR3 spans 14 amino acids. The V and J ends lost 5 bases and 6 bases respectively, with 14 bases between them. CDR3: CASSPRTAGQPQHF. DNA for the CDR3: TGTGCCAGCAGTCCGCGGACAGCCGGTCAGCCCCAGCATTTT.

The chain recombines TRBV7-3 with TRBJ2-7; 9 positions match TRBD2. The CDR3 length is 14 residues. CDR1 is SGHTA and CDR2 is FQGTGA in the germline V gene. J gave up 5 bases and V 5 bases, and 7 bases lay outside the gene matches. The CDR3 here is CASSLSGSTHEQYF. The DNA of the CDR3 is TGTGCCAGCAGCCTTAGCGGGAGTACCCACGAGCAGTACTTC.

V usage is TRBV28 and J usage is TRBJ2-4; perhaps D is TRBD1 or TRBD2 (5 bases each). The CDR3 sequence is 13 residues long. Trimming took 5 bases from V and 11 from J, leaving 16 bases between them. Germline V gene data show CDR1 as MDHEN and CDR2 as SYDVKM. The CDR3 DNA sequence: TGTGCCAGCAGTCCGGGGCCTCGGCTGGTTCAGTACTTC. Translation gives CASSPGPRLVQYF. The full variable domain, in which reference TRBV28 and TRBJ2-4 provide the parts outside the CDR3, is DVKVTQSSRYLVKRTGEKVFLECVQDMDHENMFWYRQDPGLGLRLIYFSYDVKMKEKGDIPEGYSVSREKKERFSLILESASTNQTSMYLCASSPGPRLVQYFGAGTRLSVL.

The chain joins TRBV7-3 to TRBJ1-1, with D tentatively TRBD1 (6 bases). Trimming took 2 bases from V and 7 from J, leaving 14 bases between them. This CDR3 has 14 amino acids. The germline CDR1 and CDR2 sequences are SGHTA and FQGTGA. CDR3 in amino acids: CASSLGPGHVEAFF. The CDR3 bases are TGTGCCAGCAGCTTAGGACCGGGACACGTTGAAGCTTTCTTT. Full variable domain (rest looked up from reference TRBV7-3 and TRBJ1-1): GAGVSQTPSNKVTEKGKYVELRCDPISGHTALYWYRQSLGQGPEFLIYFQGTGAADDSGLPNDRFFAVRPEGSVSTLKIQRTERGDSAVYLCASSLGPGHVEAFFGQGTRLTVV.

This clone has a handful of counts. The V and J genes are TRBV30 and TRBJ1-6, with D maybe TRBD1 (6 bases). This CDR3 is built from 13 residues. CDR1 is GTSNPN, CDR2 SVGIG, per germline (reference sequence). The germline V and J ends were trimmed by 4 bases and 9 bases, with 13 bases remaining between them. Written as DNA, the CDR3 is TGTGCCTGGACCCCAGGGGTGGGTTCACCCCTCCACTTT. Protein sequence: CAWTPGVGSPLHF.

The J gene is TRBJ2-1, the V gene TRBV11-2, with D unresolved. Germline V gene lookup returns CDR1 SGHAT and CDR2 FQNNGV. The CDR3 consists of 15 residues. The V gene lost 0 bases and the J gene lost 8 bases, with 14 bases spanning the gap. The CDR3 is CASSLDLGPFYEQFF. The CDR3 DNA follows: TGTGCCAGCAGCTTAGATCTCGGACCATTCTATGAGCAGTTCTTC.